The clone carrying this T cell receptor (beta chain) was detected only once. Its target is not known. Amplification used 60 Vbeta primers and 13 Jbeta primers. Methods used by the authors: About 12 million of around 85 million unique TCR beta chains were shared, per a later count. Using immunoSEQ multiplex PCR, the repertoire was profiled, and TCRdb retains in-frame clones only, with some absent. Clone size and V and J calls were adopted from that table, with D and trimming inferred from the DNA. This table has 150,000 or so clones, around 77% appearing once. In germline, CDR1 is MNHNS, CDR2 SASEGT. The CDR3 runs to 13 residues. The germline V and J ends were trimmed by 2 bases and 7 bases, with 9 bases remaining between them. This sample is part of a study of cytomegalovirus exposure and HLA in healthy donors. For the study at large: Falling in the Caucasian-associated ancestry cluster were 80% to 85% of 300 to 500 genotyped donors.

Study outcomes and limitations: Some V segments could not be told apart, so they were left out, TRBV6-2 and TRBV6-3 among them.

The receptor was derived from a male donor in good health and CMV-seropositive. Material for sequencing was PBMCs. V and J are TRBV6-1 and TRBJ1-5; D is unresolved. The CDR3 loop reads CASSETRGQPQHF. The CDR3 DNA follows: TGTGCCAGCAGTGAAACCAGAGGACAGCCCCAGCATTTT.